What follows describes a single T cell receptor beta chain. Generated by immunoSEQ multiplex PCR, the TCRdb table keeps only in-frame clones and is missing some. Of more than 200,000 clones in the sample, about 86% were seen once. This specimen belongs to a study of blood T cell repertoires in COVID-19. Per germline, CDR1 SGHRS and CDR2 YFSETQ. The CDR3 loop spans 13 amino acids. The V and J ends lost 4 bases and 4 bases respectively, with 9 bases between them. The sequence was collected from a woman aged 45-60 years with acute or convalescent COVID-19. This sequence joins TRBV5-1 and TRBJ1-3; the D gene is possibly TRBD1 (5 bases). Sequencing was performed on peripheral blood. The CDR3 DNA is TGCGCCAGCAGCCCACGGGGGGGAAACACCATATATTTT. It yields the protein CASSPRGGNTIYF.